These T cell receptor beta chains were read from a single sample in a study of blood T cell repertoires in COVID-19. Libraries were prepared by immunoSEQ multiplex PCR; TCRdb keeps only in-frame clonotypes and omits some of them. The data show roughly 100,000 clones, roughly 79% seen once. Sequencing used peripheral blood. The receptors stem from a woman in her seventies with acute or convalescent COVID-19. Each CDR3 is given with its conserved first and last residue. The order of the fields is J gene, V gene, clone size, D gene, CDR3 DNA, CDR3 protein. D genes are given only for firm matches. The listing skips clone size in some rows; elsewhere it reads once, few, many or a size class.

j_gene: TRBJ1-2; v_gene: TRBV6-5; abundance: once; d_gene: TRBD1; CDR3nt: TGTGCCAGCAATCTAGACAGGGCCTACGGCTACACCTTC; CDR3aa: CASNLDRAYGYTF
j_gene: TRBJ2-3; v_gene: TRBV2; abundance: .; d_gene: TRBD2; CDR3nt: TGTGCCAGCAACCGACGGGGGGTTAAAGATACGCAGTATTTT; CDR3aa: CASNRRGVKDTQYF
j_gene: TRBJ2-1; v_gene: TRBV9; abundance: .; d_gene: TRBD2; CDR3nt: TGTGCCAGCAGTTCGGGGGGAAGCTCCTACAATGAGCAGTTCTTC; CDR3aa: CASSSGGSSYNEQFF
j_gene: TRBJ2-1; v_gene: TRBV7-9; abundance: .; d_gene: TRBD2; CDR3nt: TGTGCCAGCAGCTTAGCACTAGCGGTCTACAATGAGCAGTTCTTC; CDR3aa: CASSLALAVYNEQFF
j_gene: TRBJ2-2; v_gene: TRBV25-1; abundance: .; d_gene: TRBD1; CDR3nt: TGTGCCAGCAGTACCCCGGACAGGGACACCGGGGAGCTGTTTTTT; CDR3aa: CASSTPDRDTGELFF
j_gene: TRBJ1-6; v_gene: TRBV5-5; abundance: .; d_gene: TRBD1; CDR3nt: TGTGCCAGCAGCTTCCGGGACAGCCATTCACCCCTCCACTTT; CDR3aa: CASSFRDSHSPLHF
j_gene: TRBJ2-1; v_gene: TRBV9; abundance: .; d_gene: .; CDR3nt: TGTGCCAGCAGCACGCGTGCCCAACGGTACAATGAGCAGTTCTTC; CDR3aa: CASSTRAQRYNEQFF
j_gene: TRBJ1-3; v_gene: TRBV5-1; abundance: .; d_gene: .; CDR3nt: TGCGCCAGCAGCTTGATCCCGGGACTGAACTCTGGAAACACCATATATTTT; CDR3aa: CASSLIPGLNSGNTIYF
j_gene: TRBJ2-7; v_gene: TRBV30; abundance: .; d_gene: TRBD2; CDR3nt: TGTGCCTGGGGGACTAGCAGCTCCTACGAGCAGTACTTC; CDR3aa: CAWGTSSSYEQYF
j_gene: TRBJ1-1; v_gene: TRBV29-1; abundance: .; d_gene: TRBD1; CDR3nt: TGCAGCGTTGGGTCCGACAGGGGGGCGCCTATGAACACTGAAGCTTTCTTT; CDR3aa: CSVGSDRGAPMNTEAFF
j_gene: TRBJ2-7; v_gene: TRBV5-1; abundance: few; d_gene: TRBD1; CDR3nt: TGCGCCAGCAGCTTTGGGGGACAGGGAATTTACGAGCAGTACTTC; CDR3aa: CASSFGGQGIYEQYF
j_gene: TRBJ1-2; v_gene: TRBV5-1; abundance: .; d_gene: TRBD1; CDR3nt: TGCGCCAGTACAGGGGGGGCGACCGGCTACACCTTC; CDR3aa: CASTGGATGYTF
j_gene: TRBJ2-2; v_gene: TRBV7-3; abundance: .; d_gene: TRBD2; CDR3nt: TGTGCCAGCAGCTTTACTAGCGGGGGCGGCACCGGGGAGCTGTTTTTT; CDR3aa: CASSFTSGGGTGELFF